The clone carrying this TCR beta chain was recorded a few times. The antigen is undetermined. TCRdb reprocessed the reads with MiXCR, giving one entry per CDR3 protein. The sample holds around 800,000 distinct CDR3 sequences, approximately 32% seen once. The data originate from a study of T cell repertoires in cytomegalovirus infection. Overall study context: Matching HLA type, along with CMV infection, was indicated by public TCR beta signatures.

General observations from the study: The response measured ex vivo was dominated by TCR beta clonotypes (HLA-C-restricted and CMV-specific).

The clonotype originates from a human donor in good health (CMV status not recorded). Some clones in this sample may be carry-over from other donors' samples. Sequencing used cultured CD8+ T cells from PBMCs, obtained from culture after CMV antigen stimulation.

The CDR3 region is CASSPEDSQSYEQYF. CDR3 bases: TGTGCCAGCAGCCCCGAGGACAGCCAGTCCTACGAGCAGTACTTC. The rearrangement joins TRBV7-8 to TRBJ2-7; maybe TRBD1 (6 bases). The CDR3 sequence is 15 residues long. Germline-derived CDR1 and CDR2 are SGHVS and FQNEAQ. Trimming stripped 5 bases from V and 1 base from J, with 15 bases between.